This T cell receptor beta chain is from a study of cytomegalovirus exposure and HLA in healthy donors. Study overall: HLA-typed donors contributed 80 million to 85 million unique TCRs, which were held in an early data release.

The junction had 11 bases not matched to a gene; V was cut back by 6 bases and J by 7 bases. Per germline, CDR1 SEHNR and CDR2 FQNEAQ (reference sequence). This CDR3 region has 15 residues. Regarding this clone: Antigen specificity is unknown.

Study outcomes and limitations: Previously analyzed data showed that most TCR beta V segments were productive at a frequency of about 90% or about 30%. Later work showed greater clonal expansion in HLA-associated TCR beta chains than in equally common others.

60 Vbeta and 13 Jbeta primers were used in PCR. The data were produced by immunoSEQ multiplex PCR, yet TCRdb's version contains in-frame clones alone and is incomplete. The sample contains about 160,000 clones, roughly 80% of which appear only once. Sequenced sample: PBMCs. The chain joins TRBV7-9 to TRBJ2-1; the match to TRBD2 covers 8 bases. The clonotype was recovered from a woman in her twenties or thirties in good health and CMV-seropositive. For the CDR3, the DNA is TGTGCCAGCAGTTCCTCGGTGGTAGCGGGGAATGAGCAGTTCTTC. The encoded protein is CASSSSVVAGNEQFF.